The 26 T cell receptor beta chains in this list originate from one sample, sequenced in a study of blood T cell repertoires in COVID-19. Clones were sequenced by immunoSEQ multiplex PCR, and TCRdb holds only the in-frame ones, with some missing. The sample has 200,000 to 250,000 clones; approximately 86% are singletons. Material for sequencing was peripheral blood. The receptors here all came from a man aged 60-69 years with acute or convalescent COVID-19.

V is TRBV5-6 and J is TRBJ2-1, with 9 bases lining up with TRBD1. The CDR3 covers 15 residues. CDR1 is SGHDT, CDR2 YYEEEE, per germline. Trimming took 4 bases from V and 5 from J; bases not matched to a gene: 7. CDR3 residues: CASSLGTGKNNEQFF. The CDR3 DNA reads as TGTGCCAGCAGCCTCGGGACAGGGAAAAACAATGAGCAGTTCTTC.

The chain couples TRBV14 to TRBJ1-1; possible D gene TRBD1, 5 bases. Germline assignment: CDR1 SGHDN and CDR2 FVKESK. The V gene lost 0 bases and the J gene lost 5 bases, with 10 bases spanning the gap. This CDR3 is built from 14 residues. CDR3 sequence reads: CASSQELGGTEAFF. The CDR3 DNA sequence: TGTGCCAGCAGCCAAGAGTTGGGGGGGACTGAAGCTTTCTTT.

This clone was observed a handful of times. The rearrangement joins TRBV5-1 to TRBJ1-6, with D tentatively TRBD1 (6 bases). The CDR3 covers 14 residues. Trimming stripped 4 bases from V and 7 bases from J, with 12 bases between. Germline lookup yields CDR1 SGHRS and CDR2 YFSETQ. The CDR3 DNA sequence: TGCGCCAGCAGCCCGGACAGCCCAAATTCACCCCTCCACTTT. Translating it yields CASSPDSPNSPLHF.

V usage is TRBV6-2 or TRBV6-3 and J usage is TRBJ1-2, with TRBD1 as a possible D gene (5 bases). In germline, CDR1 is MNHEY, CDR2 SVGEGT. This CDR3 is 14 amino acids long. The V gene lost 3 bases and the J gene lost 7 bases, with 15 bases spanning the gap. The DNA for the CDR3 is TGTGCCAGCAGTTATCTGGGCGGAGGGGCTGGCTACACCTTC. As protein: CASSYLGGGAGYTF.

This clone was counted only a few times. The rearrangement uses TRBV21-1 and TRBJ1-2. TRBV21-1 is a documented pseudogene. The length of the CDR3 is 13 residues. The CDR3 nucleotides are TGTGCCAGCAGCACTCAAGTCGACTGTGGCTACACCTTC. Residues: CASSTQVDCGYTF.

This rearrangement joins TRBV10-3 to TRBJ1-5, with a possible D match to TRBD1 (5 bases). The ends were cut back, 4 bases at V and 4 bases at J, with 8 bases in the middle. CDR1 is ENHRY, CDR2 SYGVKD, per germline. The CDR3 covers 13 residues. CDR3 sequence: CAISAGKNQPQHF. In DNA form, the CDR3 reads TGTGCCATCAGTGCAGGGAAAAATCAGCCCCAGCATTTT.

The chain carries TRBV5-6 and TRBJ2-5; no firm D call. The CDR3 contains 16 residues. Germline loops: CDR1 SGHDT, CDR2 YYEEEE. V was cut by 1 base and J by 1 base, with 14 bases left in between. The CDR3 spells CASSLLRIDGQETQYF. CDR3 nucleotide sequence: TGTGCCAGCAGCTTGCTCAGGATCGACGGCCAAGAGACCCAGTACTTC.

The chain couples TRBV6-1 to TRBJ1-5, with D unresolved. The germline V gene has CDR1 MNHNS and CDR2 SASEGT. Trimming removed 0 bases at V and 5 bases at J, with 11 bases between. CDR3 length equals 15 residues. The CDR3 protein is CASSEASGSHQPQHF. The CDR3 DNA sequence: TGTGCCAGCAGTGAAGCCTCGGGTAGTCATCAGCCCCAGCATTTT.

This rearrangement joins TRBV19 to TRBJ1-3, with D perhaps matching TRBD1 (5 bases). CDR1 and CDR2 (germline): LNHDA, SQIVND (reference sequence). This CDR3 is 14 amino acids long. V lost 5 bases and J lost 1, with 9 bases in between. The CDR3 sequence is CASSGHSSGNTIYF. The CDR3 DNA sequence: TGTGCCAGTAGTGGACACAGTTCTGGAAACACCATATATTTT. Variable domain in full (rest from reference TRBV19 and TRBJ1-3): DGGITQSPKYLFRKEGQNVTLSCEQNLNHDAMYWYRQDPGQGLRLIYYSQIVNDFQKGDIAEGYSVSREKKESFPLTVTSAQKNPTAFYLCASSGHSSGNTIYFGEGSWLTVV.

The chain employs TRBV7-6 and TRBJ1-5; 7 bases line up with TRBD1. Losses at the gene ends were 4 bases for V and 1 base for J; bases not matched to a gene: 7. CDR1 SGHVS and CDR2 FNYEAQ come from the germline V gene. The CDR3 loop spans 16 amino acids. The CDR3 loop is CASSSGLGQSNQPQHF. As DNA, the CDR3 is TGTGCCAGCAGCTCCGGGTTGGGACAGAGCAATCAGCCCCAGCATTTT.

The V gene is TRBV19, the J gene TRBJ1-5, with D tentatively TRBD1 (5 bases). Germline-derived CDR1 and CDR2 are LNHDA and SQIVND (reference sequence). This CDR3 has 17 residues. V lost 4 bases, J lost 3 bases, and 19 bases lay in between. The CDR3 spells CASSNPGRGGPNQPQHF. The CDR3 nucleotides are TGTGCCAGTAGTAACCCGGGTCGGGGGGGACCCAATCAGCCCCAGCATTTT.

The V gene is TRBV3-1 (or the pseudogene TRBV3-2), the J gene TRBJ2-4; possible D gene TRBD2, 6 bases. CDR1 is LGHDT and CDR2 is YNNKEL in the germline V gene (reference sequence). The CDR3 length is 17 residues. V dropped 1 base and J dropped 4 bases, with 17 bases sitting between them. The DNA for the CDR3 is TGTGCCAGCAGCCAAGGAACTGGCGGGGTCAGAAAAAACATTCAGTACTTC. Translated: CASSQGTGGVRKNIQYF.

This clone has just a few counts. The genes are TRBV6-2 or TRBV6-3 and TRBJ1-1, with unresolved D. Germline loops: CDR1 MNHEY, CDR2 SVGEGT. Trimming cost V 2 bases and J 4 bases, with 14 bases left between them. This CDR3 is built from 15 residues. The CDR3 DNA follows: TGTGCCAGCAGTTACGGTCGCAGGCTTGGCACTGAAGCTTTCTTT. This gives the protein CASSYGRRLGTEAFF.

The gene calls are TRBV29-1 and TRBJ1-4; no clear D. CDR3 size: 13 residues. Germline V gives CDR1 SQVTM, CDR2 ANQGSEA. V lost 7 bases to trimming and J lost 4 bases, with 13 bases between them. DNA of the CDR3: TGCAGCGCCGGCACGGTCCTTAATGAAAAACTGTTTTTT. This sequence encodes CSAGTVLNEKLFF. Filled out from reference TRBV29-1 and TRBJ1-4, the complete variable domain reads SAVISQKPSRDICQRGTSLTIQCQVDSQVTMMFWYRQQPGQSLTLIATANQGSEATYESGFVIDKFPISRPNLTFSTLTVSNMSPEDSSIYLCSAGTVLNEKLFFGSGTQLSVL.

The sample holds one count of this clone. The chain links TRBV18 to TRBJ1-5; 10 positions agree with TRBD1. CDR1 KGHSH and CDR2 LQKENI come from the germline V gene. The CDR3 loop spans 15 amino acids. The V and J ends lost 1 base and 5 bases, in that order; junction bases with no gene match: 2. The CDR3 reads CASSPRTGGDQPQHF. In DNA, the CDR3 is TGTGCCAGCTCACCACGGACAGGGGGGGATCAGCCCCAGCATTTT.

The J gene is TRBJ2-1, the V gene TRBV27; 9 positions match TRBD2. This CDR3 contains 16 residues. Germline V lookup: CDR1 MNHEY, CDR2 SMNVEV (reference sequence). Unmatched junction bases numbered 8, after V lost 1 base and J lost 7 bases. In DNA form, the CDR3 reads TGTGCCAGCAGTTTATTAGTTGGGCTAGCGGGGAATGAGCAGTTCTTC. Its protein is CASSLLVGLAGNEQFF.

The CDR3 here is CASSPLTQTNTGELFF. The CDR3 nucleotides read TGTGCCAGCAGCCCCCTCACACAAACGAACACCGGGGAGCTGTTTTTT. The chain recombines TRBV5-5 with TRBJ2-2; no firm D call. Germline assignment: CDR1 SGHKS and CDR2 YYEKEE (reference sequence). The CDR3 is made up of 16 amino acids. Trimming stripped 4 bases from V and 0 bases from J, with 13 bases between.

This clone has a single count. This chain uses TRBV19 with TRBJ1-5, with D perhaps matching TRBD1 (6 bases). Trimming pared 3 bases from V and 3 bases from J, leaving 12 bases between. Germline values: CDR1 LNHDA, CDR2 SQIVND (reference sequence). There are 15 residues in the CDR3. CDR3 bases: TGTGCCAGTAGTATTTCAGGGGCGAACAATCAGCCCCAGCATTTT. It encodes CASSISGANNQPQHF.

The V and J genes are TRBV24-1 and TRBJ2-1; weak D call: TRBD1 (5 bases). The CDR3 sequence is 13 residues long. Germline CDR1 and CDR2: KGHDR and SFDVKD. V lost 2 bases and J 6 bases, leaving 7 bases between the germline ends. The CDR3 sequence is CATSDSGSNEQFF. The CDR3 region has the DNA TGTGCCACCAGTGATTCAGGGTCCAATGAGCAGTTCTTC.

The rearrangement links TRBV5-6 to TRBJ1-3, with D possibly TRBD1 on 5 matching bases. The V end lost 5 bases, the J end lost 0 bases, and 15 bases lay between the germline ends. The CDR3 sequence is 16 residues long. Germline V gene data show CDR1 as SGHDT and CDR2 as YYEEEE. CDR3 nucleotide sequence: TGTGCCAGCAGAGATTTGGGGGGGAGCTCTGGAAACACCATATATTTT. Its protein product is CASRDLGGSSGNTIYF. Looking up the rest from reference TRBV5-6 and TRBJ1-3 gives the full variable domain: DAGVTQSPTHLIKTRGQQVTLRCSPKSGHDTVSWYQQALGQGPQFIFQYYEEEERQRGNFPDRFSGHQFPNYSSELNVNALLLGDSALYLCASRDLGGSSGNTIYFGEGSWLTVV.

This chain uses TRBV5-1 with TRBJ2-2; D might be TRBD1 (5 bases). V lost 2 bases and J 7 bases, leaving 12 bases between the germline ends. CDR1 is SGHRS, CDR2 YFSETQ, per germline. The CDR3 sequence is 14 residues long. The CDR3 bases are TGCGCCAGCAGCTTTCAGGGTGGAAGCGGGGAGCTGTTTTTT. Amino acids: CASSFQGGSGELFF. Full variable domain (remainder filled in from reference TRBV5-1 and TRBJ2-2): KAGVTQTPRYLIKTRGQQVTLSCSPISGHRSVSWYQQTPGQGLQFLFEYFSETQRNKGNFPGRFSGRQFSNSRSEMNVSTLELGDSALYLCASSFQGGSGELFFGEGSRLTVL.

The genes are TRBV7-9 and TRBJ2-1; D perhaps matches TRBD1 (5 bases). V lost 4 bases to trimming and J lost 11 bases, with 18 bases between them. The germline CDR1 and CDR2 sequences are SEHNR and FQNEAQ (reference sequence). The CDR3 totals 14 residues. In DNA, the CDR3 is TGTGCCAGCAGCTCTTTCGGGCAGGGTTTAAAGCAGTTCTTC. Translation gives CASSSFGQGLKQFF.

The chain combines TRBV7-2 with TRBJ1-2; D remains unclear. The V gene's germline CDR1 is SGHTA and CDR2 FQGNSA. The V end was cut by 3 bases, the J end by 0 bases, with 14 bases between. The CDR3 is 16 amino acids. Here the CDR3 reads CASSFNRVYANYGYTF. CDR3 nucleotides: TGTGCCAGCAGCTTTAACCGGGTTTACGCTAACTATGGCTACACCTTC.

The chain combines TRBV28 with TRBJ1-5; TRBD1 is a possible D gene (5 bases). Per germline, CDR1 MDHEN and CDR2 SYDVKM. The CDR3 is 13 amino acids. The V end lost 8 bases, the J end lost 4 bases, and 12 bases lay between the germline ends. CDR3 sequence reads: CASSGAGNQPQHF. CDR3 DNA: TGTGCCAGCTCTGGGGCGGGAAATCAGCCCCAGCATTTT. Drawing the rest from reference TRBV28 and TRBJ1-5, the complete variable domain is DVKVTQSSRYLVKRTGEKVFLECVQDMDHENMFWYRQDPGLGLRLIYFSYDVKMKEKGDIPEGYSVSREKKERFSLILESASTNQTSMYLCASSGAGNQPQHFGDGTRLSIL.

This chain uses TRBV28 with TRBJ2-5, with a possible D match to TRBD1 (5 bases). In germline, CDR1 is MDHEN, CDR2 SYDVKM. The CDR3 is made up of 13 amino acids. V lost 7 bases and J lost 1, with 10 bases in between. The CDR3 DNA follows: TGTGCCAGCACACGACAGCTCCAAGAGACCCAGTACTTC. Protein sequence: CASTRQLQETQYF.

This chain connects TRBV6-5 to TRBJ2-3; a possible D gene is TRBD1 (5 bases). The CDR3 sequence is 14 residues long. Trimming took off 5 bases at V and 0 bases at J, with 9 bases between the two ends. Per the germline V gene, CDR1 is MNHEY and CDR2 is SVGAGI. CDR3 DNA sequence: TGTGCCAGCAGTCCCCGACAGAGCACAGATACGCAGTATTTT. This encodes CASSPRQSTDTQYF.